Below, 15 T cell receptor beta chains from the same sample are listed, as sequenced in a study of OX40 agonist ivuxolimab in advanced cancers. Sequencing used immunoSEQ multiplex PCR; TCRdb keeps in-frame clones, though not all of them. Here the sample spans approximately 72,000 clones, 80% to 90% being singletons. The sample here was CD4+ or CD8+ T cells sorted from blood, taken in a trial of the OX40 agonist ivuxolimab. The receptors originated from an adult with an advanced solid tumor such as melanoma, head and neck, liver or kidney cancer.

There are a few counts of this clone. The gene calls are TRBV10-3 and TRBJ1-1; D gene unclear. The CDR3 runs 13 residues. V lost 7 bases and J lost 0, with 9 bases in between. Germline CDR1 and CDR2: ENHRY and SYGVKD. CDR3 DNA: TGTGCCATCAAGAACGACATGAACACTGAAGCTTTCTTT. Protein sequence: CAIKNDMNTEAFF.

The chain has TRBV19 and TRBJ2-7; 11 positions match TRBD2. J was trimmed by 4 bases and V by 4 bases; bases with no gene match: 0. Germline V lookup: CDR1 LNHDA, CDR2 SQIVND (reference sequence). The CDR3 extends over 13 amino acids. CDR3 in amino acids: CASSRTSGYEQYF. Written as DNA, the CDR3 is TGTGCCAGTAGTAGGACTAGCGGGTACGAGCAGTACTTC.

The chain is built from TRBV18 and TRBJ2-5; TRBD1 is a possible D gene (6 bases). CDR3 length equals 12 residues. The V end lost 4 bases, the J end lost 3 bases, and 6 bases lay between the germline ends. Looked up from germline, CDR1 is KGHSH and CDR2 is LQKENI. CDR3 residues: CASSRTEETQYF. CDR3 DNA sequence: TGTGCCAGCTCACGGACAGAAGAGACCCAGTACTTC. Drawing the rest from reference TRBV18 and TRBJ2-5, the complete variable domain is NAGVMQNPRHLVRRRGQEARLRCSPMKGHSHVYWYRQLPEEGLKFMVYLQKENIIDESGMPKERFSAEFPKEGPSILRIQQVVRGDSAAYFCASSRTEETQYFGPGTRLLVL.

V gene TRBV27 combines with J gene TRBJ2-7; 9 bases align to TRBD1. The CDR3 has 16 amino acids. Trimming cost V 4 bases and J 2 bases; bases outside gene matches: 9. Germline CDR1 MNHEY, CDR2 SMNVEV (reference sequence). The CDR3 nucleotides are TGTGCCAGCAGTTCTTCCCCGGACAGGGGACCCTACGAGCAGTACTTC. It encodes CASSSSPDRGPYEQYF.

The J gene is TRBJ2-3, the V gene TRBV10-3, with 7 bases fitting TRBD1. The CDR3 has 15 amino acids. V shed 6 bases, J shed 3 bases, and the junction held 9 bases outside the gene matches. Looked up from germline, CDR1 is ENHRY and CDR2 is SYGVKD. This CDR3 reads CAIRGQLGFTDTQYF. Here the CDR3 DNA reads TGTGCCATCAGGGGACAGCTGGGGTTTACAGATACGCAGTATTTT.

J is TRBJ1-1 and V is TRBV28, with D possibly matching TRBD1 (6 bases). V lost 11 bases and J lost 11, with 24 bases in between. This CDR3 spans 13 amino acids. CDR1 and CDR2 (germline): MDHEN, SYDVKM. CDR3 sequence (DNA): TGTGCCGGCCAAGTTACCGGGGGCGTGTGGGCTTTCTTT. It is translated as CAGQVTGGVWAFF.

This chain joins TRBV7-2 and TRBJ2-1; D uncertain. Germline assignment: CDR1 SGHTA and CDR2 FQGNSA. This CDR3 is 15 amino acids long. V shed 5 bases and J shed 0 bases, with 11 bases lying between them. For the CDR3, the DNA is TGTGCCAGCAGCGGCGTAGCAAACTCCTACAATGAGCAGTTCTTC. Protein product: CASSGVANSYNEQFF.

The chain uses TRBV15 and TRBJ2-1, with 8 bases aligning to TRBD2. The V gene end was trimmed by 1 base and the J gene end by 0 bases; junction bases not matched to a gene: 2. The CDR3 has 16 amino acids. Germline V lookup: CDR1 LNHNV, CDR2 YYDKDF (reference sequence). The CDR3 region is CATSRGREGSYNEQFF. The CDR3 nucleotides are TGTGCCACCAGCAGAGGTCGGGAGGGCTCCTACAATGAGCAGTTCTTC. Full variable domain (missing parts from reference TRBV15 and TRBJ2-1): DAMVIQNPRYQVTQFGKPVTLSCSQTLNHNVMYWYQQKSSQAPKLLFHYYDKDFNNEADTPDNFQSRRPNTSFCFLDIRSPGLGDTAMYLCATSRGREGSYNEQFFGPGTRLTVL.

This rearrangement joins TRBV2 to TRBJ1-2; D may be TRBD1 (6 bases). Germline CDR1 SNHLY, CDR2 FYNNEI. The CDR3 covers 14 residues. The V end lost 0 bases, the J end lost 4 bases, and 9 bases lay between the germline ends. The CDR3 DNA follows: TGTGCCAGCAGTGAAGCGGGGGCCGGCTATGGCTACACCTTC. Its protein is CASSEAGAGYGYTF.

This clone occurred a few times. Here the CDR3 reads CASSLPGTGFVTQYF. Written as DNA, the CDR3 is TGTGCCAGCAGCCTTCCCGGGACAGGGTTCGTTACGCAGTATTTT. The rearrangement links TRBV5-6 to TRBJ2-3, with TRBD1 matching 9 bases. CDR1 is SGHDT and CDR2 is YYEEEE in the germline V gene. With V trimmed by 4 bases and J by 8 bases, 11 bases remained unmatched. This CDR3 comprises 15 residues.

This clone appeared a few times. The chain has TRBV5-1 and TRBJ2-1; no firm D call. This CDR3 is 15 amino acids long. The V end lost 4 bases, the J end lost 6 bases, and 17 bases lay between the germline ends. The germline CDR1 and CDR2 sequences are SGHRS and YFSETQ. Here the CDR3 DNA reads TGCGCCAGCAGCACCTCATTAGCAGGAGTCAATGAGCAGTTCTTC. This codes for CASSTSLAGVNEQFF.

The chain recombines TRBV15 with TRBJ2-1; TRBD2 agrees at 15 bases. This CDR3 has 17 amino acids. Germline V gene lookup returns CDR1 LNHNV and CDR2 YYDKDF (reference sequence). Trimming at V came to 3 bases and at J to 6 bases, leaving 6 bases not matched to a gene. Here the CDR3 DNA reads TGTGCCACCAGCAGGGGGGGACTAGCGGGAGGCGGCAATGAGCAGTTCTTC. It translates to CATSRGGLAGGGNEQFF.

The chain uses TRBV2 and TRBJ2-7; the D gene is possibly TRBD2 (6 bases). The CDR3 consists of 13 residues. Germline assignment: CDR1 SNHLY and CDR2 FYNNEI. Deletions cut 6 bases from V and 5 bases from J, with 14 bases between. Here the CDR3 DNA reads TGTGCCAGCAGCCCAAGGAGGGACGACGAGCAGTACTTC. Translating it yields CASSPRRDDEQYF.

There are many counts of this clone. V usage is TRBV14 and J usage is TRBJ2-7; no clear D gene. Germline V gene data show CDR1 as SGHDN and CDR2 as FVKESK. CDR3 length equals 11 residues. Trimming stripped 1 base from V and 10 bases from J, with 8 bases between. This CDR3 reads CASSQATKQYF. The CDR3, as DNA: TGTGCCAGCAGCCAAGCCACTAAACAGTACTTC. The full variable domain, its missing parts supplied by reference TRBV14 and TRBJ2-7, is EAGVTQFPSHSVIEKGQTVTLRCDPISGHDNLYWYRRVMGKEIKFLLHFVKESKQDESGMPNNRFLAERTGGTYSTLKVQPAELEDSGVYFCASSQATKQYFGPGTRLTVT.

The rearrangement joins TRBV6-5 to TRBJ2-5; TRBD1 agrees at 7 bases. The end of the DNA is better explained by TRBJ2-7, so the J call may be wrong. The CDR3 is made up of 15 amino acids. Per germline, CDR1 MNHEY and CDR2 SVGAGI. The CDR3 coding sequence is TGTGCCAGCAGTTACTCAGGGACAGTGATCTACGAGCAGTACTTC. This gives the protein CASSYSGTVIYEQYF.